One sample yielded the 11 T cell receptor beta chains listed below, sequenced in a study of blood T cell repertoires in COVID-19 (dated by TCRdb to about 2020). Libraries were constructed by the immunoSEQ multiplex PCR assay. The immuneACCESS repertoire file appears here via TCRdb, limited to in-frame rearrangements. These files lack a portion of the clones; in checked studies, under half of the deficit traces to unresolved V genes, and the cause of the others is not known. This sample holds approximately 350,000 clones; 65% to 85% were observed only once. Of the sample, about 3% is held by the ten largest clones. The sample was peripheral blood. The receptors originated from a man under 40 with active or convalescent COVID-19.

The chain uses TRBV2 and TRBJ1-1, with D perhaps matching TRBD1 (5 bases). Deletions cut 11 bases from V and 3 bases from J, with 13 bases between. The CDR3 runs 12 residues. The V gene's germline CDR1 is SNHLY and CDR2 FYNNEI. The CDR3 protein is CAYQGGHTEAFF. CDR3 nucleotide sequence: TGTGCCTACCAGGGAGGGCACACTGAAGCTTTCTTT.

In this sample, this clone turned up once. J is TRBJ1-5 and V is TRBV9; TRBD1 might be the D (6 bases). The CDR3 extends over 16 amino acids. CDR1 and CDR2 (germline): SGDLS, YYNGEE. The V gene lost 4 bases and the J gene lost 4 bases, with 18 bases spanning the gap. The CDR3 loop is CASSPGPGAVNQPQHF. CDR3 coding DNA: TGTGCCAGCAGCCCGGGGCCAGGGGCGGTTAATCAGCCCCAGCATTTT.

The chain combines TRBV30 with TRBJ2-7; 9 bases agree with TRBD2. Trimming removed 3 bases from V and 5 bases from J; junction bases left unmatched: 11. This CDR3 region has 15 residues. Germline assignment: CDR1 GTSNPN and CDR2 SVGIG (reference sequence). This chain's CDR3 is CAWRGASGTIDEQYF. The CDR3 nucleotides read TGTGCCTGGAGGGGCGCTAGCGGGACCATCGACGAGCAGTACTTC.

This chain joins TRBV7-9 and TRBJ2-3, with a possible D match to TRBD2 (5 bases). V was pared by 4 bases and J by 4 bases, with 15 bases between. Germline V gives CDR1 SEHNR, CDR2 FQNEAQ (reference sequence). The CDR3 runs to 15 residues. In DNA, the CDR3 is TGTGCCAGCAGCTCACGGCCTGCGGAGGCAGATACGCAGTATTTT. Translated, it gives CASSSRPAEADTQYF.

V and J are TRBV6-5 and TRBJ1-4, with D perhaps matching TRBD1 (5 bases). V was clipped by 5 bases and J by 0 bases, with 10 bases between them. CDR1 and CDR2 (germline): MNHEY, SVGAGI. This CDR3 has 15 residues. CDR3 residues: CASSHPGATNEKLFF. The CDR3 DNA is TGTGCCAGCAGTCATCCGGGGGCAACTAATGAAAAACTGTTTTTT.

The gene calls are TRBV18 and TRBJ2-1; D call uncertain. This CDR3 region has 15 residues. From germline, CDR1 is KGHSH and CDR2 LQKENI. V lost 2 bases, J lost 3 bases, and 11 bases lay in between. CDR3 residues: CASSPGQINYNEQFF. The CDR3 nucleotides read TGTGCCAGCTCACCAGGGCAGATCAACTACAATGAGCAGTTCTTC.

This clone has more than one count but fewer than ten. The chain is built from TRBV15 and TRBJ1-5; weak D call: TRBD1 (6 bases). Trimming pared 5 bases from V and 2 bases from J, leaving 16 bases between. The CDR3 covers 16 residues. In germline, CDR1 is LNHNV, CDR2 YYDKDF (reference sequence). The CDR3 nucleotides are TGTGCCACCAGCCCCACAGGGTCCGGGGGCAATCAGCCCCAGCATTTT. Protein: CATSPTGSGGNQPQHF.

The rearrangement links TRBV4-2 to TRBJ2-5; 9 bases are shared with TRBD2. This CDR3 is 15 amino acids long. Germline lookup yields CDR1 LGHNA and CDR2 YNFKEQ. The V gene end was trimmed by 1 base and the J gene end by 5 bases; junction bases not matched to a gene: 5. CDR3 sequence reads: CASSQGRGGSETQYF. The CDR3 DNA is TGTGCCAGCAGCCAAGGGCGGGGGGGCTCTGAGACCCAGTACTTC.

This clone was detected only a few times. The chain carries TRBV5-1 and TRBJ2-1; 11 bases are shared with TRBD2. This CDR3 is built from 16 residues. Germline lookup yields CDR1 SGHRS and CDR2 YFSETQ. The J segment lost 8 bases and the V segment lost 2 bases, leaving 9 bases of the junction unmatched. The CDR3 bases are TGCGCCAGCAGCTTCGTTCAACTAGCGGGAGCCGATGAGCAGTTCTTC. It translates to CASSFVQLAGADEQFF.

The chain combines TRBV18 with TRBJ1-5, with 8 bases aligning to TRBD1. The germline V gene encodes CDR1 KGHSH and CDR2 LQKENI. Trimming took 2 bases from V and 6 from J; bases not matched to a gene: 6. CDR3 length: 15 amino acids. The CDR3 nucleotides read TGTGCCAGCTCACCAACCGGACAGGGCTCTCAGCCCCAGCATTTT. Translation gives CASSPTGQGSQPQHF.

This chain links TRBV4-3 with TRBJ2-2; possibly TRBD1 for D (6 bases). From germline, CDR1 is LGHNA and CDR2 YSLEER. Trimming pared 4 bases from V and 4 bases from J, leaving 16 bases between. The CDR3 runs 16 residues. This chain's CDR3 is CASSPRRGGRTGELFF. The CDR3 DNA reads TGCGCCAGCAGCCCGCGGCGAGGGGGACGCACCGGGGAGCTGTTTTTT.